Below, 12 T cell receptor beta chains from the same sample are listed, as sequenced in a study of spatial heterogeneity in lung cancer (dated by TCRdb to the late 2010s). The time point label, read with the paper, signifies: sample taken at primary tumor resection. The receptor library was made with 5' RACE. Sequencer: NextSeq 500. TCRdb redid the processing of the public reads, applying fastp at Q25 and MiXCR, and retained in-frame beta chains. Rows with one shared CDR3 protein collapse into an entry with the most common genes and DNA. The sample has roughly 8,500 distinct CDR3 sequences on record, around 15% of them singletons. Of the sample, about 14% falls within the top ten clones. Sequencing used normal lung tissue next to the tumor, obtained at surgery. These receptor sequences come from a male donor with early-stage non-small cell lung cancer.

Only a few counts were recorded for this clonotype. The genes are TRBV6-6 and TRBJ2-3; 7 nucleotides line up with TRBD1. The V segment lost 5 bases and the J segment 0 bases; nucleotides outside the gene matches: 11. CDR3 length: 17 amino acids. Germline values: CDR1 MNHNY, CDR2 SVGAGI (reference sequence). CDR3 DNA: TGTGCCAGCAGTAAAAAACAAGGACAGGAGAGCACAGATACGCAGTATTTT. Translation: CASSKKQGQESTDTQYF.

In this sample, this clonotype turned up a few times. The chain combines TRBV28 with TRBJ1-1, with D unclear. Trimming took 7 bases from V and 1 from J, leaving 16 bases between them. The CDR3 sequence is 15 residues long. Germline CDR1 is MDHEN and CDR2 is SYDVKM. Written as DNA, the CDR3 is TGTGCCAGCACCCTACTACGGGTCAGGAACACTGAAGCTTTCTTT. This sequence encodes CASTLLRVRNTEAFF. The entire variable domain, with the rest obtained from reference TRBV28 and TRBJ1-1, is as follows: DVKVTQSSRYLVKRTGEKVFLECVQDMDHENMFWYRQDPGLGLRLIYFSYDVKMKEKGDIPEGYSVSREKKERFSLILESASTNQTSMYLCASTLLRVRNTEAFFGQGTRLTVV.

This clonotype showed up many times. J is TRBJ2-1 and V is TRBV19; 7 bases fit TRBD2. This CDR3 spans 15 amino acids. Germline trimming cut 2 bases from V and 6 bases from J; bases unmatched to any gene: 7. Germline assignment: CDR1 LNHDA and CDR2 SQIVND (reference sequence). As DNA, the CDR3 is TGTGCCAGTAGTATATATTCGGGAGGTGGCAATGAGCAGTTCTTC. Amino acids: CASSIYSGGGNEQFF.

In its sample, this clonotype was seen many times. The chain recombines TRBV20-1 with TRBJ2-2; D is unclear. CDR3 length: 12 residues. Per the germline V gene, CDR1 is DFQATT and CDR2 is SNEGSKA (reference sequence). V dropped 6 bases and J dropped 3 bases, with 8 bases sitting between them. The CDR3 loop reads CSAEGYTGELFF. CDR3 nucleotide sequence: TGCAGTGCCGAAGGGTACACCGGGGAGCTGTTTTTT.

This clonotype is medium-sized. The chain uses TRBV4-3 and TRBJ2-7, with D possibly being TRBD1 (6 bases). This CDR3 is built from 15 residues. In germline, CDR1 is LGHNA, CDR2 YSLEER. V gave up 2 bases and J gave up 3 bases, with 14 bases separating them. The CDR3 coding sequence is TGCGCCAGCAGCCAACTCCGGGACACGAACTACGAGCAGTACTTC. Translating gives CASSQLRDTNYEQYF.

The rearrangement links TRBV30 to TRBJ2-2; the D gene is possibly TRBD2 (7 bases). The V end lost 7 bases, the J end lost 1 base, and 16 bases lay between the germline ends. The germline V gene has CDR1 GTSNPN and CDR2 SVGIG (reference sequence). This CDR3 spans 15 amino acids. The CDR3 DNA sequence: TGTGCCTTTCTTACGGGGGGCCAGAACACCGGGGAGCTGTTTTTT. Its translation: CAFLTGGQNTGELFF. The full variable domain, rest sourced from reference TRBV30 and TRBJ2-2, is SQTIHQWPATLVQPVGSPLSLECTVEGTSNPNLYWYRQAAGRGLQLLFYSVGIGQISSEVPQNLSASRPQDRQFILSSKKLLLSDSGFYLCAFLTGGQNTGELFFGEGSRLTVL.

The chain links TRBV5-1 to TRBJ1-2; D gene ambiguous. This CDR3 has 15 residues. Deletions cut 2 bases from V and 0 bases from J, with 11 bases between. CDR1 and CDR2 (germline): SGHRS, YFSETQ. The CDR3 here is CASSFEGATNYGYTF. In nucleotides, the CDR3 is TGCGCCAGCAGCTTTGAGGGAGCTACTAACTATGGCTACACCTTC.

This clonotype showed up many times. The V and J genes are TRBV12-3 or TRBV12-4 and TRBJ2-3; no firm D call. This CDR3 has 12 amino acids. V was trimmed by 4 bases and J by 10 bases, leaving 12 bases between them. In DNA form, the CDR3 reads TGTGCCAGCAGTTACCTAGGAAGGGCGCAGTATTTT. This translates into CASSYLGRAQYF.

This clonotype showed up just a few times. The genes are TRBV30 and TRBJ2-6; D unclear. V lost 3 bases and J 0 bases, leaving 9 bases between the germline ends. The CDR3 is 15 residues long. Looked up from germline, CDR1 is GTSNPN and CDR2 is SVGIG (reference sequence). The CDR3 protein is CAWRPTASGANVLTF. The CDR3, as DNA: TGTGCCTGGAGACCCACAGCCTCTGGGGCCAACGTCCTGACTTTC. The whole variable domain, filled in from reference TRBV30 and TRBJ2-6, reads SQTIHQWPATLVQPVGSPLSLECTVEGTSNPNLYWYRQAAGRGLQLLFYSVGIGQISSEVPQNLSASRPQDRQFILSSKKLLLSDSGFYLCAWRPTASGANVLTFGAGSRLTVL.

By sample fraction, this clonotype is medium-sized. The CDR3 sequence: CASNTRASGAIKETQYF. CDR3 in DNA: TGTGCCAGCAACACTAGGGCTAGCGGGGCAATTAAAGAGACCCAGTACTTC. V is TRBV28 and J is TRBJ2-5; TRBD2 agrees at 9 bases. CDR3 size: 17 residues. The ends lost 7 bases at V and 3 bases at J; junction bases unmatched: 15. Germline lookup yields CDR1 MDHEN and CDR2 SYDVKM.

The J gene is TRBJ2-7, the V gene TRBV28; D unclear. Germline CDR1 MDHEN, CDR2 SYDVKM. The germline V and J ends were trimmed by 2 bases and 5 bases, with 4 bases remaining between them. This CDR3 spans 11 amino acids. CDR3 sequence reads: CASSLLHEQYF. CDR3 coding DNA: TGTGCCAGCAGTTTACTCCACGAGCAGTACTTC.

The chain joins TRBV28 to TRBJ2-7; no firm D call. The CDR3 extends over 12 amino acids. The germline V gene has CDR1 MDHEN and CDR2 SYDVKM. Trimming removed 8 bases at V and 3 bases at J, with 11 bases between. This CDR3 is CASHGTVYEQYF. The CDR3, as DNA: TGTGCCAGCCACGGTACGGTCTACGAGCAGTACTTC.